One sample yielded the 19 T cell receptor beta chains listed below, sequenced in a study of blood T cells in healthy people across ages. Together with a sample-barcoded 5' primer, a J-beta primer mix was included in a second PCR lasting about 7 to 12 cycles. Each CDR3 protein gets one entry after TCRdb re-called the 5' RACE reads with MiXCR. The sample shows some 1,800,000 distinct CDR3 sequences, approximately 40% of them seen only once. Sequencing was performed on blood. These receptors came from a human donor in good health.

This chain links TRBV7-2 with TRBJ2-5; 12 nucleotides align to TRBD2. J gave up 4 bases and V 6 bases, and 12 bases lay outside the gene matches. Germline lookup yields CDR1 SGHTA and CDR2 FQGNSA. The CDR3 contains 17 residues. CDR3 nucleotides: TGTGCCAGCAGTCCCCGACTAGCGGGGGCCTTTCGAGAGACCCAGTACTTC. As protein: CASSPRLAGAFRETQYF.

The chain employs TRBV20-1 and TRBJ1-6, with D possibly matching TRBD1 (5 bases). Per the germline V gene, CDR1 is DFQATT and CDR2 is SNEGSKA (reference sequence). This CDR3 contains 14 residues. Deletions cut 6 bases from V and 7 bases from J, with 16 bases between. The CDR3 bases are TGCAGTGCGATGAATAGTGGGGGGAATTCACCCCTCCACTTT. Protein sequence: CSAMNSGGNSPLHF.

This chain joins TRBV6-2 or TRBV6-3 and TRBJ2-4; D is perhaps TRBD2 (6 bases). The DNA end is a closer match to TRBJ2-7, so the J assignment may be wrong. Germline V gene sequence: CDR1 MNHEY, CDR2 SVGEGT. This CDR3 is 9 amino acids long. The CDR3 DNA reads as TGTGCCGGAGGGGACGAGCAGTACTTC. Translated: CAGGDEQYF.

This clonotype was picked up many times. This chain connects TRBV5-1 to TRBJ2-7, with TRBD1 identical over 8 bases. The germline CDR1 and CDR2 sequences are SGHRS and YFSETQ. The CDR3 length is 16 residues. The V segment lost 0 bases and the J segment 0 bases; nucleotides outside the gene matches: 5. The DNA for the CDR3 is TGCGCCAGCAGCTTGGCCAGGGGGACAGGCTCCTACGAGCAGTACTTC. It is translated as CASSLARGTGSYEQYF. The full variable domain, with the rest looked up from reference TRBV5-1 and TRBJ2-7, is KAGVTQTPRYLIKTRGQQVTLSCSPISGHRSVSWYQQTPGQGLQFLFEYFSETQRNKGNFPGRFSGRQFSNSRSEMNVSTLELGDSALYLCASSLARGTGSYEQYFGPGTRLTVT.

The chain is built from TRBV7-2 and TRBJ2-1, with D perhaps being TRBD1 or TRBD2 (5 bases each). Germline assignment: CDR1 SGHTA and CDR2 FQGNSA. The CDR3 consists of 16 residues. Trimming took 2 bases from V and 4 from J, leaving 15 bases between them. The CDR3 loop is CASSLPGGTVYNEQFF. The CDR3 nucleotides are TGTGCCAGCAGCTTACCTGGGGGTACCGTATACAATGAGCAGTTCTTC.

This clonotype was seen a handful of times. This chain connects TRBV29-1 to TRBJ2-7; TRBD2 might be the D (6 bases). V dropped 1 base and J dropped 0 bases, with 16 bases sitting between them. Looked up from germline, CDR1 is SQVTM and CDR2 is ANQGSEA. The CDR3 runs to 16 residues. The CDR3 DNA is TGCAGCGTTGAAGGTTCCCGGGACGGGGGCTCCTACGAGCAGTACTTC. This codes for CSVEGSRDGGSYEQYF.

This clonotype was seen a handful of times. The V and J genes are TRBV7-8 and TRBJ2-4; 8 nucleotides align to TRBD2. TRBJ2-7 matches the DNA end more closely, so the J call is doubtful. Germline CDR1 and CDR2: SGHVS and FQNEAQ. The CDR3 contains 14 residues. CDR3 loop: CASSRGGFPYEQYF. The CDR3, as DNA: TGTGCCAGCAGTCGCGGGGGGTTTCCCTACGAGCAGTACTTC.

This clonotype was observed a few times. CDR3 in amino acids: CASSLTSGGAGFRELFF. In nucleotides, the CDR3 is TGTGCCAGCAGCCTGACTAGCGGGGGGGCCGGGTTCCGGGAGCTGTTTTTT. The rearrangement links TRBV7-2 to TRBJ2-2, with 14 bases aligning to TRBD2. The CDR3 has 17 amino acids. Germline V CDR1 and CDR2: SGHTA, FQGNSA. With V trimmed by 5 bases and J by 9 bases, 11 bases remained unmatched.

This clonotype was seen a few times. The rearrangement uses TRBV15 and TRBJ1-6; 7 positions match TRBD1. Germline values: CDR1 LNHNV, CDR2 YYDKDF (reference sequence). Unmatched junction bases numbered 5, after V lost 2 bases and J lost 4 bases. This CDR3 is built from 16 residues. CDR3 region: CATSRFRTGYNSPLHF. The CDR3 DNA reads as TGTGCCACCAGCAGATTCCGGACAGGTTATAATTCACCCCTCCACTTT.

The chain couples TRBV20-1 to TRBJ2-7; 7 bases agree with TRBD2. CDR1 and CDR2 from the germline V gene are DFQATT and SNEGSKA (reference sequence). The CDR3 sequence is 15 residues long. V lost 2 bases, J lost 2 bases, and 9 bases stayed unmatched. CDR3 loop: CSARSSSGVTYEQYF. CDR3 DNA: TGCAGTGCTAGATCCTCCAGCGGGGTCACCTACGAGCAGTACTTC.

The chain employs TRBV29-1 and TRBJ1-1, with no clear D. The CDR3 loop spans 11 amino acids. Germline loops: CDR1 SQVTM, CDR2 ANQGSEA. Trimming removed 1 base from V and 7 bases from J, with 7 bases in between. In DNA form, the CDR3 reads TGCAGCGTTGAAGGGGGATTTGAAGCTTTCTTT. It codes for CSVEGGFEAFF. Using reference TRBV29-1 and TRBJ1-1 for the parts outside the CDR3, the full variable domain is SAVISQKPSRDICQRGTSLTIQCQVDSQVTMMFWYRQQPGQSLTLIATANQGSEATYESGFVIDKFPISRPNLTFSTLTVSNMSPEDSSIYLCSVEGGFEAFFGQGTRLTVV.

This clonotype was seen once. V gene TRBV7-3 combines with J gene TRBJ2-1, with D possibly TRBD2 on 6 matching bases. The V end was cut by 0 bases, the J end by 5 bases, with 11 bases between. Germline V CDR1 and CDR2: SGHTA, FQGTGA. The CDR3 totals 15 residues. In nucleotides, the CDR3 is TGTGCCAGCAGCTTAACTTCTTGGACTAACAATGAGCAGTTCTTC. Translating it yields CASSLTSWTNNEQFF.

This chain joins TRBV29-1 and TRBJ2-3; 7 positions match TRBD2. The CDR3 totals 12 residues. Germline values: CDR1 SQVTM, CDR2 ANQGSEA. V lost 3 bases and J lost 5; bases outside the gene matches: 2. CDR3 protein: CSVDAGEDTQYF. The CDR3 region has the DNA TGCAGCGTTGACGCGGGGGAAGATACGCAGTATTTT.

This clonotype was seen more than once but under ten times. The chain couples TRBV2 to TRBJ1-2; the D gene is possibly TRBD1 (6 bases). Germline V gene data show CDR1 as SNHLY and CDR2 as FYNNEI. Deletions cut 10 bases from V and 4 bases from J, with 16 bases between. The CDR3 runs to 13 residues. The CDR3 reads CATSEQGSYGYTF. CDR3 coding DNA: TGTGCCACCTCTGAACAGGGAAGCTATGGCTACACCTTC.

This clonotype was counted between two and nine times. The CDR3 region is CASNRPGGSNEQFF. In DNA, the CDR3 is TGTGCCAGCAATCGCCCGGGGGGGAGTAATGAGCAGTTCTTC. J is TRBJ2-1 and V is TRBV6-6; 8 bases map to TRBD2. This CDR3 spans 14 amino acids. Germline assignment: CDR1 MNHNY and CDR2 SVGAGI (reference sequence). V dropped 7 bases and J dropped 7; count of bases not matched to a gene: 9.

The gene calls are TRBV20-1 and TRBJ2-7, with D possibly matching TRBD1 (6 bases). Germline lookup yields CDR1 DFQATT and CDR2 SNEGSKA (reference sequence). The CDR3 length is 16 residues. The ends were cut back, 0 bases at V and 2 bases at J, with 17 bases in the middle. CDR3 sequence: CSARDLRTETTYEQYF. As DNA, the CDR3 is TGCAGTGCTAGAGATTTGAGGACAGAGACTACCTACGAGCAGTACTTC.

The chain carries TRBV5-5 and TRBJ2-4; D remains ambiguous. The J call may be mistaken, given a closer DNA end match to TRBJ2-7. The CDR3 runs to 11 residues. The germline V gene has CDR1 SGHKS and CDR2 YYEKEE (reference sequence). Written as DNA, the CDR3 is TGTGCCAGCAGCGGGTCCCTCGAGCAGTACTTC. Translated: CASSGSLEQYF.

In its sample, this clonotype was seen once. The V and J genes are TRBV12-3 or TRBV12-4 and TRBJ2-7; weak D call: TRBD2 (6 bases). This CDR3 is 14 amino acids long. Between the trimmed V and J ends, which lost 4 bases and 7 bases, there was a span of 17 bases. The DNA of the CDR3 is TGTGCCAGCAGTTATACAGACCTGGGAGGAGAGCAGTACTTC. Translation gives CASSYTDLGGEQYF.

This chain uses TRBV6-1 with TRBJ2-1; 7 bases agree with TRBD2. V lost 5 bases to trimming and J lost 8 bases; unmatched junction nucleotides: 18. There are 17 residues in the CDR3. Germline V gene lookup returns CDR1 MNHNS and CDR2 SASEGT. This CDR3 is CASSIPSGAGYKDEQFF. CDR3 DNA sequence: TGTGCCAGCAGTATCCCTTCTGGAGCGGGGTATAAGGATGAGCAGTTCTTC.